The sequence of this T cell receptor beta chain was determined in a study of OX40 agonist ivuxolimab in advanced cancers. Study details: From roughly 20 to 79 years was the age range, with a mean of 60 years, and over 70% were male. Points from the study as a whole: Nonresponders included some who also had low normalized T-cell clonal expansion.

With respect to this clone: Its antigen is still unknown.

TCRdb's table, derived via immunoSEQ multiplex PCR, lists solely in-frame clones and lacks some. Here the sample spans more than 85,000 clones, about 90% being singletons. Sequences were derived from CD4+ or CD8+ T cells sorted from blood, sampled in a trial of the OX40 agonist ivuxolimab. This TCR was sampled from an adult with an advanced solid tumor such as melanoma, head and neck, liver or kidney cancer.

In DNA, the CDR3 is TGTGCCAGCAGTCCCGGGACTAGCGGGGGGCTCGGCATTCAGTACTTC. Residues: CASSPGTSGGLGIQYF. J is TRBJ2-4 and V is TRBV7-2; 15 positions match TRBD2. The CDR3 has 16 amino acids. The V gene end was trimmed by 6 bases and the J gene end by 9 bases; junction bases not matched to a gene: 9. Germline lookup yields CDR1 SGHTA and CDR2 FQGNSA.